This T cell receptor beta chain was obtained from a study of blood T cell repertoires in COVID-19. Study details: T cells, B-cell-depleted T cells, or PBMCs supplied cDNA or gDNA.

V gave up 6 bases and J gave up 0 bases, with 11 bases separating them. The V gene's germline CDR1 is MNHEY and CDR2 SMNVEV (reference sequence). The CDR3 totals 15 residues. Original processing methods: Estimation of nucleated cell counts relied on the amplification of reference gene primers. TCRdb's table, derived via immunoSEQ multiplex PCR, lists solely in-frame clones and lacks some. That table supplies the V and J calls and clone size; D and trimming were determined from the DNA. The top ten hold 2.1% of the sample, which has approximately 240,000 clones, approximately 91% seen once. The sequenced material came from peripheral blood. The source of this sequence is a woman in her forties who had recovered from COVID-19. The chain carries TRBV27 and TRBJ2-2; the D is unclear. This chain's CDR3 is CASRVTNTNTGELFF. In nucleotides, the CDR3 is TGTGCCAGCAGGGTGACAAACACGAACACCGGGGAGCTGTTTTTT.